One T cell receptor beta chain is described in this entry. This entry is derived from a study of blood T cell repertoires in COVID-19. Study summary: The origin of the acute and convalescent COVID-19 samples was the United States, Italy and Spain.

Between the trimmed V and J ends, which lost 0 bases and 6 bases, there was a span of 15 bases. CDR3 length: 15 amino acids. Germline-derived CDR1 and CDR2 are LGHDT and YNNKEL (reference sequence). Clones were sequenced by immunoSEQ multiplex PCR, and TCRdb holds only the in-frame ones, with some missing. In the table there are 330,000 or so clones, roughly nine tenths of which are singletons. The chain is built from TRBV3-1 (or the pseudogene TRBV3-2) and TRBJ2-7, with D possibly matching TRBD2 (6 bases). The sample was PBMCs or T cells enriched from blood (not recorded which). The clonotype originates from a woman aged 25-40 years who had recovered from COVID-19. As DNA, the CDR3 is TGTGCCAGCAGCCAAGAGGGGGGACCTTTACGCGAGCAGTACTTC. This encodes CASSQEGGPLREQYF.